This paragraph reports one T cell receptor beta chain. The data derive from a study of blood T cell repertoires in COVID-19. Study information: Some COVID-19 samples were acute and others convalescent; all came from the United States, Italy and Spain. T cells, B-cell-depleted T cells, or PBMCs provided the cDNA or gDNA that served as material.

In the source study's methods: Nucleated cell number was recorded as an estimate derived from reference gene primer amplification. Profiled with immunoSEQ multiplex PCR; TCRdb holds only in-frame clones, not every one. That table gives V, J and clone size, and the DNA gave D and trimming. Here the sample spans around 260,000 clones, under 90% being singletons. The CDR3 is made up of 16 amino acids. Germline V gene sequence: CDR1 MNHEY, CDR2 SMNVEV (reference sequence). V was pared by 5 bases and J by 10 bases, with 24 bases between. The sample taken for sequencing was peripheral blood. The chain couples TRBV27 to TRBJ2-1; weak D call: TRBD1 (6 bases). This clonotype was obtained from a man between 60 and 75 years old with acute or convalescent COVID-19. CDR3 nucleotides: TGTGCCAGCAGTCCCCAAGGGGGTCCTGGCCTGGCGGAGCAGTTCTTC. Translation gives CASSPQGGPGLAEQFF.